Listed below are T cell receptor beta chains from one sample, sequenced in a study of cytomegalovirus exposure and HLA in healthy donors. Generated by immunoSEQ multiplex PCR, the TCRdb table keeps only in-frame clones and is missing some. The sample consists of hundreds of thousands of clones, roughly 85% of them appearing once. Sequenced material: PBMCs. These receptors originate from a man in his late teens or twenties in good health and CMV-seronegative. Each CDR3 is given with its conserved first and last residue. Each record gives: clone size, V gene, J gene, D gene, CDR3 protein, CDR3 DNA. The D gene is left open where the match is weak. Not every row has a clone size; where given, it reads once, few, many or a size class.

>-|TRBV28|TRBJ1-2|TRBD1
CASSPGTVPLIYGYTF
TGTGCCAGCAGTCCCGGGACAGTCCCCCTGATTTATGGCTACACCTTC
>once|TRBV7-9|TRBJ2-1|-
CASSLLGQLATNEQFF
TGTGCCAGCAGCCTGTTGGGCCAACTAGCCACCAATGAGCAGTTCTTC
>-|TRBV6-1|TRBJ2-1|TRBD2
CAGGGGRADEQFF
TGTGCCGGGGGGGGCGGGAGGGCTGATGAGCAGTTCTTC
>few|TRBV7-8|TRBJ1-1|-
CASSLGGVVGEAFF
TGTGCCAGCAGCTTAGGGGGGGTGGTAGGTGAAGCTTTCTTT
>-|TRBV30|TRBJ2-7|-
CAWSTQGFYEQYF
TGTGCCTGGAGTACACAGGGTTTTTACGAGCAGTACTTC
>-|TRBV27|TRBJ2-1|-
CASSLSADHYYNEQFF
TGTGCCAGCAGTTTATCGGCAGATCATTACTACAATGAGCAGTTCTTC
>few|TRBV9|TRBJ2-2|TRBD1
CASSNPGQRNPKYTGELFF
TGTGCCAGCAGCAATCCGGGACAGCGTAACCCGAAGTACACCGGGGAGCTGTTTTTT
>-|TRBV7-9|TRBJ2-5|TRBD2
CSSSLWSGSHQETQYF
TGTTCCAGCAGCTTATGGAGCGGGAGCCATCAAGAGACCCAGTACTTC
>-|TRBV13|TRBJ1-3|-
CASSLASGGGNTIYF
TGTGCCAGCAGCTTAGCCAGCGGGGGTGGAAACACCATATATTTT
>-|TRBV7-3|TRBJ1-1|-
CASRQGPGMNTEAFF
TGTGCCAGCAGACAGGGTCCGGGTATGAACACTGAAGCTTTCTTT
>-|TRBV6-5|TRBJ2-4|-
CASSSRQGGIQYF
TGTGCCAGCAGTTCGCGACAGGGAGGCATTCAGTACTTC
>-|TRBV4-2|TRBJ2-7|-
CASSPTGTSTYEQYF
TGTGCCAGCAGCCCAACCGGGACAAGCACCTACGAGCAGTACTTC
>-|TRBV21-1|TRBJ2-7|-
CASSKGTSVHEQYF
TGTGCCAGCAGCAAAGGGACTAGCGTCCACGAGCAGTACTTC
>-|TRBV6-1|TRBJ2-1|TRBD1
CASSGQGGGWVNEQFF
TGTGCCAGCAGTGGACAGGGGGGCGGCTGGGTCAATGAGCAGTTCTTC
>-|TRBV7-3|TRBJ1-1|TRBD1
CASSIYRGTEAFF
TGTGCCAGCAGCATCTACAGGGGGACTGAAGCTTTCTTT
>-|TRBV5-1|TRBJ2-3|-
CASSPDWKIADTQYF
TGCGCCAGCAGCCCGGACTGGAAAATAGCAGATACGCAGTATTTT
>-|TRBV11-2|TRBJ2-4|TRBD1
CASSLSVTGGPKNIQYF
TGTGCCAGCAGCTTATCAGTGACAGGGGGGCCCAAAAACATTCAGTACTTC
>-|TRBV7-2|TRBJ2-1|-
CASSLLLREDEQFF
TGTGCCAGCAGCTTACTCCTGAGGGAGGATGAGCAGTTCTTC
>-|TRBV2|TRBJ2-7|TRBD2
CPREGLAGWLPSGEQYF
TGTCCCAGAGAAGGACTAGCCGGTTGGTTGCCTTCGGGAGAGCAGTACTTC
>-|TRBV6-5|TRBJ1-5|-
CASSQNSNQPQHF
TGTGCCAGCAGTCAAAATAGCAATCAGCCCCAGCATTTT
>-|TRBV7-3|TRBJ2-4|-
CASSLGQEGNIQYF
TGTGCCAGCAGCTTAGGGCAGGAGGGGAACATTCAGTACTTC
>-|TRBV7-9|TRBJ1-2|-
CSSSLAGQLTRHYGYTF
TGTTCCAGCAGCTTAGCCGGACAGCTTACCCGACATTATGGCTACACCTTC
>-|TRBV7-3|TRBJ2-1|TRBD2
CASSAWTSGGDRHEQFF
TGTGCCAGCAGCGCGTGGACTAGCGGGGGGGACCGGCATGAGCAGTTCTTC
>-|TRBV5-4|TRBJ1-4|-
CASSLTSSEKLFF
TGTGCCAGCAGCTTGACTTCTTCGGAAAAACTGTTTTTT
>-|TRBV10-1|TRBJ1-2|TRBD1
CASSRGPAYDGYTF
TGCGCCAGCAGCAGGGGGCCGGCGTACGATGGCTACACCTTC
>-|TRBV7-9|TRBJ1-4|-
CASSLGDTHPTNEKLFF
TGTGCCAGCAGCTTAGGGGACACACATCCAACTAATGAAAAACTGTTTTTT
>-|TRBV7-2|TRBJ2-2|-
CASSPLAGGGGELFF
TGTGCCAGCAGCCCTCTGGCCGGGGGAGGCGGGGAGCTGTTTTTT
>-|TRBV30|TRBJ2-7|TRBD2
CAWEKRSGGPSYEQYF
TGTGCCTGGGAGAAAAGGAGCGGGGGCCCCTCCTACGAGCAGTACTTC
>-|TRBV28|TRBJ1-1|TRBD1
CASSPGQGVPEAFF
TGTGCCAGCAGTCCGGGACAGGGAGTGCCTGAAGCTTTCTTT
>-|TRBV18|TRBJ2-3|-
CASSPAPDTDTQYF
TGTGCCAGCTCACCAGCGCCCGACACAGATACGCAGTATTTT
>few|TRBV4-1|TRBJ2-5|TRBD1
CASSQGGQGGETQYF
TGCGCCAGCAGCCAAGGGGGACAGGGGGGGGAGACCCAGTACTTC
>-|TRBV14|TRBJ2-3|TRBD2
CASSRAGVADTQYF
TGTGCCAGCAGTAGAGCGGGAGTGGCAGATACGCAGTATTTT
>-|TRBV2|TRBJ2-5|-
CASSGRVNQETQYF
TGTGCCAGCAGTGGCAGGGTAAACCAAGAGACCCAGTACTTC